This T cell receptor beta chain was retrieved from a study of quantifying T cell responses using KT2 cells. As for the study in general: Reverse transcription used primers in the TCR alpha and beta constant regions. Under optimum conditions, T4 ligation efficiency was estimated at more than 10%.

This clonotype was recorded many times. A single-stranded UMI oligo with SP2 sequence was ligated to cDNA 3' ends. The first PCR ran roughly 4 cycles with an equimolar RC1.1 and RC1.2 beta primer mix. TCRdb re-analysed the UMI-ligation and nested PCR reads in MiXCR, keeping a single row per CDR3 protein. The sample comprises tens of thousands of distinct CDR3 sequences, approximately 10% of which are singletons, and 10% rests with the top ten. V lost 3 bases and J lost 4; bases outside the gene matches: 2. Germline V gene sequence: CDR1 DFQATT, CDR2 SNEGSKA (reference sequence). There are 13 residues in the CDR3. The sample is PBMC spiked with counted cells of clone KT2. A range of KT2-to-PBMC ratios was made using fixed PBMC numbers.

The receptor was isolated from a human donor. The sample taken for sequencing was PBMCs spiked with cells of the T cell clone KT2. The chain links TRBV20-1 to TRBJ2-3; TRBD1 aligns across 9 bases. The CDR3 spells CSARGQGSDTQYF. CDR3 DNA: TGCAGTGCTAGGGGACAGGGTTCAGATACGCAGTATTTT.